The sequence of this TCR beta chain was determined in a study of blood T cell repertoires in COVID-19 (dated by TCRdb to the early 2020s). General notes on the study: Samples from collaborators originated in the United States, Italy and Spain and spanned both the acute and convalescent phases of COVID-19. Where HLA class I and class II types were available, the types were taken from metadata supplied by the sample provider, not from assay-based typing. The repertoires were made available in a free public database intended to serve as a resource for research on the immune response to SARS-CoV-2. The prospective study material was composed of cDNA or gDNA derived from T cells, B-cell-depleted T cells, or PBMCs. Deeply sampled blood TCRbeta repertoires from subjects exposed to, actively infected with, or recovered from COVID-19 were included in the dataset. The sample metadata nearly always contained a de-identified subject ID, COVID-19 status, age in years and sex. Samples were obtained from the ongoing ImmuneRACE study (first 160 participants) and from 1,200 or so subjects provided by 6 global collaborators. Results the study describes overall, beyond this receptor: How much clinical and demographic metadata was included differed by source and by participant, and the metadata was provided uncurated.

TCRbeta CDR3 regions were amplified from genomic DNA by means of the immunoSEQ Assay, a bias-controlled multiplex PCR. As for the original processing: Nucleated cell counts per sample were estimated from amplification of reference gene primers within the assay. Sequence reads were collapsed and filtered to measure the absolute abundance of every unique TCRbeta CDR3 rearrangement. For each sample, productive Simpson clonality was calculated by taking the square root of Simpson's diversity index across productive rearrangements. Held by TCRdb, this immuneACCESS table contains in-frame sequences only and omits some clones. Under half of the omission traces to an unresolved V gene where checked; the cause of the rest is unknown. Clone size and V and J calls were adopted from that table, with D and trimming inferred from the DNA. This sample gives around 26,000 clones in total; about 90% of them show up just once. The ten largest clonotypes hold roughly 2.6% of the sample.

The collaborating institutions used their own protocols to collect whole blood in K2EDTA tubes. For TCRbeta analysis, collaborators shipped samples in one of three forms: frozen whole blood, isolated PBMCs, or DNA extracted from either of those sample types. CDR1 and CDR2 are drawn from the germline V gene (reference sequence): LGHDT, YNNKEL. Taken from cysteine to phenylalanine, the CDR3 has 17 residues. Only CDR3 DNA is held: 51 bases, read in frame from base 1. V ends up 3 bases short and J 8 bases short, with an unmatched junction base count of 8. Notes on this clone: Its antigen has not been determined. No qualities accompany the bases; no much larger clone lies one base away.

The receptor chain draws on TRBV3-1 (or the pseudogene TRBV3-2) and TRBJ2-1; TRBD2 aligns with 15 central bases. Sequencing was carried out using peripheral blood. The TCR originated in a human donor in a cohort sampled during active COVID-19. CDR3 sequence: CASSHPGTSGGIDEQFF. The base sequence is TGTGCCAGCAGCCACCCCGGGACTAGCGGGGGGATAGATGAGCAGTTCTTC.